A single sample is the source of the 23 T cell receptor beta chains below, sequenced in a study of control samples from healthy donors and cancer patients. Only in-frame clones appear in the TCRdb table, and some are missing; sequencing was by immunoSEQ multiplex PCR. This repertoire shows more than 110,000 clones, approximately 90% found once; its top ten account for about 9%. Material: blood. Receptors were obtained from a woman between 25 and 40 years old in good health.

This chain joins TRBV15 and TRBJ1-4; D unresolved. V lost 3 bases, J lost 4 bases, and 12 bases lay in between. The CDR3 is 15 amino acids. The germline V gene encodes CDR1 LNHNV and CDR2 YYDKDF (reference sequence). The CDR3 sequence: CATSSMSAHNEKLFF. For the CDR3, the DNA is TGTGCCACCAGCAGTATGTCGGCGCATAATGAAAAACTGTTTTTT.

This chain links TRBV6-5 with TRBJ1-2; D not certain. Trimming stripped 0 bases from V and 6 bases from J, with 8 bases between. This CDR3 is 13 amino acids long. Germline V gene sequence: CDR1 MNHEY, CDR2 SVGAGI. In DNA, the CDR3 is TGTGCCAGCAGTTACTCCGACTTGGATGGCTACACCTTC. Its protein is CASSYSDLDGYTF.

This rearrangement joins TRBV7-9 to TRBJ1-1; 8 bases map to TRBD1. Germline CDR1 reads SEHNR; CDR2 reads FQNEAQ (reference sequence). The CDR3 sequence is 16 residues long. After removal of 1 base from V and 4 bases from J, the junction contained 8 bases not matched to a gene. CDR3 sequence: CASSLVSVQGGTEAFF. The DNA for the CDR3 is TGTGCCAGCAGCTTAGTTTCGGTACAGGGGGGCACTGAAGCTTTCTTT. The full variable domain, rest sourced from reference TRBV7-9 and TRBJ1-1, is DTGVSQNPRHKITKRGQNVTFRCDPISEHNRLYWYRQTLGQGPEFLTYFQNEAQLEKSRLLSDRFSAERPKGSFSTLEIQRTEQGDSAMYLCASSLVSVQGGTEAFFGQGTRLTVV.

The chain joins TRBV7-9 to TRBJ2-1; D is perhaps TRBD2 (6 bases). Germline V gives CDR1 SEHNR, CDR2 FQNEAQ (reference sequence). Trimming cost V 1 base and J 5 bases, with 12 bases left between them. The CDR3 has 15 amino acids. The CDR3 reads CASSLVGEVHNEQFF. The DNA for the CDR3 is TGTGCCAGCAGCTTAGTTGGGGAGGTACACAATGAGCAGTTCTTC.

The J gene is TRBJ1-4, the V gene TRBV2; D gene unclear. This CDR3 comprises 14 residues. Germline CDR1 reads SNHLY; CDR2 reads FYNNEI. Trimming took 4 bases from V and 4 from J, leaving 10 bases between them. This chain's CDR3 is CASSVGTHNEKLFF. The CDR3 DNA is TGTGCCAGCAGTGTGGGCACTCATAATGAAAAACTGTTTTTT.

The rearrangement links TRBV29-1 to TRBJ2-7, with 8 positions matching TRBD1. CDR3 length: 12 amino acids. CDR1 and CDR2 from the germline V gene are SQVTM and ANQGSEA. With 7 bases clipped from V and 4 bases from J, the junction kept 6 bases outside the gene matches. CDR3 region: CSAAQGAYEQYF. DNA for the CDR3: TGCAGCGCCGCGCAGGGGGCTTACGAGCAGTACTTC.

V gene TRBV5-1 combines with J gene TRBJ1-1, with a possible D match to TRBD1 (6 bases). The germline V gene has CDR1 SGHRS and CDR2 YFSETQ. V was cut by 5 bases and J by 3 bases, with 17 bases left in between. The CDR3 length is 15 residues. Here the CDR3 reads CASRYGTPQDTEAFF. The CDR3 DNA sequence: TGCGCCAGCAGATACGGGACACCCCAGGACACTGAAGCTTTCTTT. The variable domain in full, completed from reference TRBV5-1 and TRBJ1-1, reads KAGVTQTPRYLIKTRGQQVTLSCSPISGHRSVSWYQQTPGQGLQFLFEYFSETQRNKGNFPGRFSGRQFSNSRSEMNVSTLELGDSALYLCASRYGTPQDTEAFFGQGTRLTVV.

DNA for the CDR3: TGTGCCAGCAGTGCCACAGTGGCTGGGGCCAACGTCCTGACTTTC. It yields the protein CASSATVAGANVLTF. The chain couples TRBV6-4 to TRBJ2-6, with D uncertain. The CDR3 totals 15 residues. Germline assignment: CDR1 MRHNA and CDR2 SNTAGT. The V gene lost 4 bases and the J gene lost 2 bases, with 9 bases spanning the gap.

Worth noting for this clone: One junction end disagrees with the germline gene, perhaps due to a read error. The chain has TRBV20-1 and TRBJ2-7; D gene unclear. The CDR3 runs to 11 residues. Germline CDR1 DFQATT, CDR2 SNEGSKA (reference sequence). CDR3 region: CSARDRGLECF. CDR3 DNA sequence: TGCAGTGCTAGAGATCGTGGGCTAGAGTGCTTC.

The gene calls are TRBV5-6 and TRBJ2-7, with D unresolved. Trimming took off 4 bases at V and 0 bases at J, with 17 bases between the two ends. The CDR3 covers 16 residues. Germline assignment: CDR1 SGHDT and CDR2 YYEEEE. For the CDR3, the DNA is TGTGCCAGCAGCCAATACTCTAGGCCTAGCTCCTACGAGCAGTACTTC. Protein product: CASSQYSRPSSYEQYF.

This clone was observed a single time. One end of the junction does not line up with germline, which may come from a read error. The chain combines TRBV29-1 with TRBJ2-7; 7 nucleotides agree with TRBD2. There are 13 residues in the CDR3. CDR1 and CDR2 (germline): SQVTM, ANQGSEA. CDR3 region: CSVASSLGGEARF. CDR3 in DNA: TGCAGCGTAGCCTCGAGCCTTGGGGGGGAGGCCCGCTTC.

The chain is built from TRBV9 and TRBJ2-7; 10 bases match TRBD1. Germline V gene data show CDR1 as SGDLS and CDR2 as YYNGEE. The CDR3 loop spans 16 amino acids. The V gene end was trimmed by 0 bases and the J gene end by 2 bases; junction bases not matched to a gene: 5. The CDR3 DNA follows: TGTGCCAGCAGCGTAGCCAGGGACAGGGGACCCTACGAGCAGTACTTC. Its translation is CASSVARDRGPYEQYF.

The chain joins TRBV20-1 to TRBJ1-5, with a weak D call TRBD1 (5 bases). The CDR3 has 15 residues. CDR1 DFQATT and CDR2 SNEGSKA come from the germline V gene (reference sequence). Trimming left V 3 bases short and J 0 bases short, with 12 bases between. The CDR3 nucleotides read TGCAGTGCTAGTCCATCAGGGTATAGCAATCAGCCCCAGCATTTT. It is translated as CSASPSGYSNQPQHF.

The chain joins TRBV4-2 to TRBJ2-1; D may be TRBD1 (6 bases). This CDR3 comprises 17 residues. Deletions cut 0 bases from V and 0 bases from J, with 12 bases between. CDR1 and CDR2 (germline): LGHNA, YNFKEQ. The CDR3 sequence is CASSQEPGAPSYNEQFF. As DNA, the CDR3 is TGTGCCAGCAGCCAAGAACCAGGGGCACCCTCCTACAATGAGCAGTTCTTC.

The chain recombines TRBV7-8 with TRBJ1-4; 7 bases agree with TRBD1. V was clipped by 2 bases and J by 8 bases; unmatched bases: 8. Germline assignment: CDR1 SGHVS and CDR2 FQNEAQ. The CDR3 covers 15 residues. CDR3 in amino acids: CASSLRQGTFEKLFF. CDR3 DNA: TGTGCCAGCAGCTTACGACAGGGTACCTTCGAAAAACTGTTTTTT. Full variable domain (remainder filled in from reference TRBV7-8 and TRBJ1-4): GAGVSQSPRYKVAKRGQDVALRCDPISGHVSLFWYQQALGQGPEFLTYFQNEAQLDKSGLPSDRFFAERPEGSVSTLKIQRTQQEDSAVYLCASSLRQGTFEKLFFGSGTQLSVL.

The chain combines TRBV3-1 (or the pseudogene TRBV3-2) with TRBJ2-7; the D gene is possibly TRBD2 (7 bases). The CDR3 loop spans 16 amino acids. V was trimmed by 4 bases and J by 4 bases, leaving 20 bases between them. Germline V CDR1 and CDR2: LGHDT, YNNKEL (reference sequence). CDR3 in amino acids: CASSPVGAGDRYEQYF. In DNA form, the CDR3 reads TGTGCCAGCAGCCCGGTGGGGGCGGGAGATAGGTACGAGCAGTACTTC.

The V gene is TRBV6-5, the J gene TRBJ2-1, with 7 bases lining up with TRBD1. J gave up 10 bases and V 7 bases, and 7 bases lay outside the gene matches. The CDR3 length is 12 residues. In germline, CDR1 is MNHEY, CDR2 SVGAGI. CDR3 region: CASNPGGREQFF. The CDR3 region has the DNA TGTGCCAGCAATCCAGGGGGTCGGGAGCAGTTCTTC.

V usage is TRBV29-1 and J usage is TRBJ1-2; TRBD1 is a possible D gene (5 bases). Germline-derived CDR1 and CDR2 are SQVTM and ANQGSEA. V lost 7 bases, J lost 8 bases, and 14 bases lay in between. The CDR3 totals 11 residues. The CDR3 loop is CSAGAGEGYTF. The CDR3 coding sequence is TGCAGCGCTGGGGCTGGGGAAGGCTACACCTTC.

The rearrangement joins TRBV5-6 to TRBJ2-1; 7 bases are shared with TRBD1. Trimming removed 2 bases from V and 4 bases from J; junction bases left unmatched: 3. CDR1 and CDR2 (germline): SGHDT, YYEEEE. This CDR3 spans 14 amino acids. The CDR3 here is CASSFGTVYNEQFF. The CDR3 nucleotides are TGTGCCAGCAGCTTTGGGACAGTGTACAATGAGCAGTTCTTC. Full variable domain (missing parts from reference TRBV5-6 and TRBJ2-1): DAGVTQSPTHLIKTRGQQVTLRCSPKSGHDTVSWYQQALGQGPQFIFQYYEEEERQRGNFPDRFSGHQFPNYSSELNVNALLLGDSALYLCASSFGTVYNEQFFGPGTRLTVL.

The rearrangement uses TRBV30 and TRBJ1-1; unclear D gene. Per germline, CDR1 GTSNPN and CDR2 SVGIG (reference sequence). Between the trimmed V and J ends, which lost 5 bases and 0 bases, there was a span of 10 bases. This CDR3 has 13 residues. CDR3 sequence: CAWGLGMNTEAFF. Here the CDR3 DNA reads TGTGCCTGGGGGCTTGGCATGAACACTGAAGCTTTCTTT.

V and J are TRBV10-3 and TRBJ2-3; 16 nucleotides align to TRBD2. Germline V gene sequence: CDR1 ENHRY, CDR2 SYGVKD. V lost 5 bases to trimming and J lost 4 bases; unmatched junction nucleotides: 9. CDR3 length: 18 amino acids. The DNA for the CDR3 is TGTGCCATCAGTCCTTTGGGACTAGCGGGAGGGGAGGCAGATACGCAGTATTTT. Amino acid sequence: CAISPLGLAGGEADTQYF.

The J gene is TRBJ2-6, the V gene TRBV11-2; TRBD1 agrees at 7 bases. Per germline, CDR1 SGHAT and CDR2 FQNNGV. V gave up 1 base and J gave up 1 base; unmatched junction bases: 4. The CDR3 runs to 17 residues. CDR3 DNA: TGTGCCAGCAGCTTAGTAGGGACAGCATCTGGGGCCAACGTCCTGACTTTC. It specifies CASSLVGTASGANVLTF.

This clone was seen at least ten times. V and J are TRBV9 and TRBJ1-3; no clear D. The CDR3 has 13 amino acids. Germline values: CDR1 SGDLS, CDR2 YYNGEE. Trimming removed 3 bases at V and 7 bases at J, with 11 bases between. The CDR3 coding sequence is TGTGCCAGCAGCGACCACCCGGGGAACACCATATATTTT. Translation gives CASSDHPGNTIYF.